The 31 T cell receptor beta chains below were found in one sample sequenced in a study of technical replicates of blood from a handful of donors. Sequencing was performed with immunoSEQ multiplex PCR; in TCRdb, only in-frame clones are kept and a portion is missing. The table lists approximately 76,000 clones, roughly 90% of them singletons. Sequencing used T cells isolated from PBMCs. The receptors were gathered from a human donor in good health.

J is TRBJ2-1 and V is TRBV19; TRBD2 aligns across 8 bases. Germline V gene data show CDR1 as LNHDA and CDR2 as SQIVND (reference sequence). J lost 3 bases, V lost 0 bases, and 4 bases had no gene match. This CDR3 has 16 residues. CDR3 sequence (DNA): TGTGCCAGTAGTATAGATCTTGCGGGGGGCTACAATGAGCAGTTCTTC. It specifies CASSIDLAGGYNEQFF.

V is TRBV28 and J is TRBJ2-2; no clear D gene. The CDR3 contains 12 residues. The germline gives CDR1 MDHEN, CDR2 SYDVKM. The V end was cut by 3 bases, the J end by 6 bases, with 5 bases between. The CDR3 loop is CASSFHAGELFF. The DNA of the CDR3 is TGTGCCAGCAGTTTTCATGCCGGGGAGCTGTTTTTT. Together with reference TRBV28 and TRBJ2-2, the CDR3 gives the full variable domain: DVKVTQSSRYLVKRTGEKVFLECVQDMDHENMFWYRQDPGLGLRLIYFSYDVKMKEKGDIPEGYSVSREKKERFSLILESASTNQTSMYLCASSFHAGELFFGEGSRLTVL.

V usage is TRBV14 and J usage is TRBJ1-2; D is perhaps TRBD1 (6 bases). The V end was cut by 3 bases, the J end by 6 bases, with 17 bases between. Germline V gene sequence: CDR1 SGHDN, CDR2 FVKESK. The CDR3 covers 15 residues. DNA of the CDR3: TGTGCCAGCAGCCATCGCACAGGGAACCAGGATGGCTACACCTTC. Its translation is CASSHRTGNQDGYTF.

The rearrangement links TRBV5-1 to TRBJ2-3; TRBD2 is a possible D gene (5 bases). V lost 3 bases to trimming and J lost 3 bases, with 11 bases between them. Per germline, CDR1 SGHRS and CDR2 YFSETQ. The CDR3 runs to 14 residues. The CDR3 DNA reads TGCGCCAGCAGCTGGAGTAGGGAGACAGATACGCAGTATTTT. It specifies CASSWSRETDTQYF. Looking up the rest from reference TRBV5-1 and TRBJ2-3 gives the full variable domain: KAGVTQTPRYLIKTRGQQVTLSCSPISGHRSVSWYQQTPGQGLQFLFEYFSETQRNKGNFPGRFSGRQFSNSRSEMNVSTLELGDSALYLCASSWSRETDTQYFGPGTRLTVL.

The CDR3: CASSGLAGDNEQFF. The CDR3 DNA reads TGTGCCAGCAGTGGACTAGCGGGAGACAATGAGCAGTTCTTC. The chain employs TRBV28 and TRBJ2-1; 13 bases fit TRBD2. This CDR3 contains 14 residues. Trimming at V came to 5 bases and at J to 5 bases, leaving 0 bases not matched to a gene. CDR1 MDHEN and CDR2 SYDVKM come from the germline V gene. The full variable domain, rest sourced from reference TRBV28 and TRBJ2-1, is DVKVTQSSRYLVKRTGEKVFLECVQDMDHENMFWYRQDPGLGLRLIYFSYDVKMKEKGDIPEGYSVSREKKERFSLILESASTNQTSMYLCASSGLAGDNEQFFGPGTRLTVL.

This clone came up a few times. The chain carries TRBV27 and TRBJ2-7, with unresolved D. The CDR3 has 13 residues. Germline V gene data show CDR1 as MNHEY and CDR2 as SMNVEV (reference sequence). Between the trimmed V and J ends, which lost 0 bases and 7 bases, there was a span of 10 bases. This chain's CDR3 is CASSLSLDWEQYF. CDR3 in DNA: TGTGCCAGCAGTTTATCGCTAGATTGGGAGCAGTACTTC.

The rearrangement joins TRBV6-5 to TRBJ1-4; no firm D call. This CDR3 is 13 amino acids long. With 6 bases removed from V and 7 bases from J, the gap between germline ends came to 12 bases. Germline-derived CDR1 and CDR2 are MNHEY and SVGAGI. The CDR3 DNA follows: TGTGCCAGCAGAGCGGGAGGGCCTGAAAAACTGTTTTTT. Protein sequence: CASRAGGPEKLFF.

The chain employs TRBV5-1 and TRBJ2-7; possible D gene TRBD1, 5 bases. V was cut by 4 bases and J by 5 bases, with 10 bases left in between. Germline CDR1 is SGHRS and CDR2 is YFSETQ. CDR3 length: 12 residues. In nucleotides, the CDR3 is TGCGCCAGCAGCCTGATAGGGGACGAGCAGTACTTC. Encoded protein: CASSLIGDEQYF.

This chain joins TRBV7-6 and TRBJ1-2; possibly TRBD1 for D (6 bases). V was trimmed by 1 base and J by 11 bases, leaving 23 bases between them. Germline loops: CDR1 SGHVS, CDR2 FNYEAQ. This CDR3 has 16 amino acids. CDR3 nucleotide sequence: TGTGCCAGCAGCTTAGATGGTCCGGGGGGCGTAGCTTTTTACACCTTC. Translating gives CASSLDGPGGVAFYTF.

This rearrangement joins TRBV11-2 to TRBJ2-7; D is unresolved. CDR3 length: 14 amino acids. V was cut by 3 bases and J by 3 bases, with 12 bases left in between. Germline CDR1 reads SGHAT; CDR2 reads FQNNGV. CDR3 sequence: CASSLSQADYEQYF. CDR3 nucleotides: TGTGCCAGCAGCTTGTCCCAGGCTGACTACGAGCAGTACTTC.

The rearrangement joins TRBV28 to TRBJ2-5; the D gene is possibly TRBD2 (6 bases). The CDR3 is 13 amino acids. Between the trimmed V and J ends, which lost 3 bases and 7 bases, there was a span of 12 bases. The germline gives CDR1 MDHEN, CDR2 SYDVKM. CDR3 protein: CASSLGPGGTQYF. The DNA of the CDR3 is TGTGCCAGCAGTTTGGGCCCCGGGGGGACCCAGTACTTC.

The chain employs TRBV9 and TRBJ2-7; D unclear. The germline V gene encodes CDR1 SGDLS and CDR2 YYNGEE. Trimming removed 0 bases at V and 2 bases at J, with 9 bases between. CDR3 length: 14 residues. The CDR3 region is CASSVDTETYEQYF. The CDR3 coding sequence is TGTGCCAGCAGCGTAGATACAGAAACCTACGAGCAGTACTTC. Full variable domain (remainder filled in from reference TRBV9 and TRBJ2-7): DSGVTQTPKHLITATGQRVTLRCSPRSGDLSVYWYQQSLDQGLQFLIQYYNGEERAKGNILERFSAQQFPDLHSELNLSSLELGDSALYFCASSVDTETYEQYFGPGTRLTVT.

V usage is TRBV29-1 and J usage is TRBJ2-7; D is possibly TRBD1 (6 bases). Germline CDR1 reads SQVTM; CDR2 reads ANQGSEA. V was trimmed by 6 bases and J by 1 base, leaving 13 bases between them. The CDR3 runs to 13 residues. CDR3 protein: CSVRQDWSYEQYF. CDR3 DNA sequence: TGCAGCGTCCGACAGGATTGGTCCTACGAGCAGTACTTC.

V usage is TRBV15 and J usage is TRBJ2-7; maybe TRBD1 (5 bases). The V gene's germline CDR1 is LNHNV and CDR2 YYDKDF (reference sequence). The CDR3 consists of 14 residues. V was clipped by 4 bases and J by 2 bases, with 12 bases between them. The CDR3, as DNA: TGTGCCACCAGCACAAGACAGACCCCCTACGAGCAGTACTTC. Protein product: CATSTRQTPYEQYF.

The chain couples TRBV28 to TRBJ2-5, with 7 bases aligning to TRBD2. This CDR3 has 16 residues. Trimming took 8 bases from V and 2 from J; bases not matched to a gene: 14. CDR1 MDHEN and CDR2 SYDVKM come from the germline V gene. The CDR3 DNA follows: TGTGCCAGCGGCCTGAACGGGCTAGCGGTACAAGAGACCCAGTACTTC. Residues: CASGLNGLAVQETQYF.

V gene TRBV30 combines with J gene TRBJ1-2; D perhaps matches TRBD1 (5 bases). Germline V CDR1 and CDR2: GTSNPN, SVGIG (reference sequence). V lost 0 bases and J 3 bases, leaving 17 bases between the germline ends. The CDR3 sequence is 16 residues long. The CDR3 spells CAWSVRSFGGYYGYTF. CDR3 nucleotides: TGTGCCTGGAGTGTGAGATCATTTGGGGGGTACTATGGCTACACCTTC.

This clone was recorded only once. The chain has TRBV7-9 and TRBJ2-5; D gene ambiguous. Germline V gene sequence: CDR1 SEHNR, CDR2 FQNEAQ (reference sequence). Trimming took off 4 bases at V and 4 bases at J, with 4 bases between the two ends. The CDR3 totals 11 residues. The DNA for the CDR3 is TGTGCCAGCAGCTCAGGAGAGACCCAGTACTTC. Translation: CASSSGETQYF.

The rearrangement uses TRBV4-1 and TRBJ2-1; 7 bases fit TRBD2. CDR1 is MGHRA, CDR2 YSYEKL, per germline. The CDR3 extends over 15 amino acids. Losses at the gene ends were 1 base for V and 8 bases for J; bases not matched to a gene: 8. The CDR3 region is CASSQGSGNRDEQFF. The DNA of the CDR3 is TGCGCCAGCAGCCAAGGCAGCGGGAATAGGGATGAGCAGTTCTTC.

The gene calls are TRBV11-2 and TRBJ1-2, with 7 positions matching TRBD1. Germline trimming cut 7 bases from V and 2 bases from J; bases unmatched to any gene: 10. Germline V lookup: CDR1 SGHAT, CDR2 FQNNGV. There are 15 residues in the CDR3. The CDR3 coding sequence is TGTGCCAGCATTACCAACAGGGGACTGAACTATGGCTACACCTTC. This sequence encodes CASITNRGLNYGYTF.

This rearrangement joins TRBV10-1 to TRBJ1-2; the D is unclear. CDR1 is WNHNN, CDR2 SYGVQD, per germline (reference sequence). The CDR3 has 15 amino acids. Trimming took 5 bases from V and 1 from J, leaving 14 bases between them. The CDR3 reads CASSLLLWVNYGYTF. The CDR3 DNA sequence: TGCGCCAGCAGTCTACTACTCTGGGTTAACTATGGCTACACCTTC.

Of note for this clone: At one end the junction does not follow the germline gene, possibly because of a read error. The CDR3 here is CASSPRTARTDTQYF. The CDR3 region has the DNA TGTGCCAGCAGCCCCCGGACAGCGCGCACGGATACGCAGTATTTT. V is TRBV7-6 and J is TRBJ2-3; tentatively, D is TRBD1 (6 bases). CDR1 is SGHVS, CDR2 FNYEAQ, per germline. This CDR3 spans 15 amino acids. The variable domain in full, with the rest retrieved from reference TRBV7-6 and TRBJ2-3, is GAGVSQSPRYKVTKRGQDVALRCDPISGHVSLYWYRQALGQGPEFLTYFNYEAQQDKSGLPNDRFSAERPEGSISTLTIQRTEQRDSAMYRCASSPRTARTDTQYFGPGTRLTVL.

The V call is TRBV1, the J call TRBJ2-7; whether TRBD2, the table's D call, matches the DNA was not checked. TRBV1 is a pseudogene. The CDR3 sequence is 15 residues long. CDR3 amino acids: CTSSQGEGVSYEQYF. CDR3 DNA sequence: TGCACCAGCAGCCAAGGAGAGGGAGTTTCCTACGAGCAGTACTTC.

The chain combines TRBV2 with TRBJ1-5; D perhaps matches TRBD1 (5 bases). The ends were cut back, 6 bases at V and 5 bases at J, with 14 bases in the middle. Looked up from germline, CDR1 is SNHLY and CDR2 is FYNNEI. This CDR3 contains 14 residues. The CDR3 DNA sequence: TGTGCCAGCAGACCTAACGGGGGATATCAGCCCCAGCATTTT. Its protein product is CASRPNGGYQPQHF.

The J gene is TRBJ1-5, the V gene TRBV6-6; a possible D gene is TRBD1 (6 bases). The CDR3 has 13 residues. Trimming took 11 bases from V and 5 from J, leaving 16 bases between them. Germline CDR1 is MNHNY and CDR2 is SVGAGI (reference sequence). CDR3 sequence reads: CASGDRLYQPQHF. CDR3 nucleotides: TGTGCCTCGGGTGACAGGTTATATCAGCCCCAGCATTTT.

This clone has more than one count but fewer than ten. In DNA, the CDR3 is TGTGCCAGCAGCCAATGGGTAGGGGGTACTGAAGCTTTCTTT. Amino acids: CASSQWVGGTEAFF. The chain carries TRBV14 and TRBJ1-1; tentatively, D is TRBD1 (6 bases). Trimming left V 2 bases short and J 5 bases short, with 12 bases between. This CDR3 has 14 amino acids. Germline CDR1 SGHDN, CDR2 FVKESK.

CDR3 DNA sequence: TGTGCCAGCAGGGAAACAGACAGCACCTACGAGCAGTACTTC. It encodes CASRETDSTYEQYF. The chain has TRBV27 and TRBJ2-7, with a tentative D call TRBD1 (5 bases). The germline V gene has CDR1 MNHEY and CDR2 SMNVEV (reference sequence). V dropped 6 bases and J dropped 2 bases, with 14 bases sitting between them. The CDR3 has 14 residues.

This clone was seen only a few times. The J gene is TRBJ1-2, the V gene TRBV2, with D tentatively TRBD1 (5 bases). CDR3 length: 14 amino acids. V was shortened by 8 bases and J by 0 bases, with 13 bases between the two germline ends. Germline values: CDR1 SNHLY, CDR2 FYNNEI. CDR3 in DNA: TGTGCCAGCGGGCAGGCGACAGCTAACTATGGCTACACCTTC. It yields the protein CASGQATANYGYTF.

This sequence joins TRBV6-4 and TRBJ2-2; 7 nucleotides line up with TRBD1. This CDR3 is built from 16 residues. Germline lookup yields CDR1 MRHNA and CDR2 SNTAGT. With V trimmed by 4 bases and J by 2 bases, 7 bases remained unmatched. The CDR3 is CASSAQGGANTGELFF. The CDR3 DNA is TGTGCCAGCAGTGCTCAAGGGGGCGCCAACACCGGGGAGCTGTTTTTT.

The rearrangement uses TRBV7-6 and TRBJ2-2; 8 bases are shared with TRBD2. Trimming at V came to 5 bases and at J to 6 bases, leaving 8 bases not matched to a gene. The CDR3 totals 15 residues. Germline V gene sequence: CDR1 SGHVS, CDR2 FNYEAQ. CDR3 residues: CASSTIPTSAGELFF. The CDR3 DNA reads TGTGCCAGCAGCACGATACCGACTAGCGCCGGGGAGCTGTTTTTT.

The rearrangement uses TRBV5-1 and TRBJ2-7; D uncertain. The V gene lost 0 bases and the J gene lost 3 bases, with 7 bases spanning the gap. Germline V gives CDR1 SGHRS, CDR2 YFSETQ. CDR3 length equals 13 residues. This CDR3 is CASSLGDNYEQYF. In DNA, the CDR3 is TGCGCCAGCAGCTTGGGAGACAACTACGAGCAGTACTTC.

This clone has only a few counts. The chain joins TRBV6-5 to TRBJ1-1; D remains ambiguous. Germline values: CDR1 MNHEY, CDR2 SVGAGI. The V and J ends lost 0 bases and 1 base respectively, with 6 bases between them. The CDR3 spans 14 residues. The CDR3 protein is CASSYSVRNTEAFF. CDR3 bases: TGTGCCAGCAGTTACTCAGTGAGGAACACTGAAGCTTTCTTT.